Each of the 17 T cell receptor beta chains below was sequenced from the same sample in a study of T cell repertoires in cytomegalovirus infection. One entry per CDR3 protein, called by TCRdb with MiXCR from the reads. The data contain approximately 110,000 distinct CDR3 sequences, around 40% of them singletons. Their antigen targets remain unknown. The sample was CD8+ T cells from cultured PBMCs, taken from culture after CMV antigen stimulation. Every receptor here comes from a human donor in good health (CMV status not recorded). Some clones in this sample may be carry-over from other donors' samples.

The chain recombines TRBV19 with TRBJ2-1; D is ambiguous. Trimming took 4 bases from V and 5 from J, leaving 12 bases between them. This CDR3 is 14 amino acids long. The germline CDR1 and CDR2 sequences are LNHDA and SQIVND (reference sequence). This chain's CDR3 is CASSTEFYNNEQFF. CDR3 DNA sequence: TGTGCCAGTAGTACCGAGTTCTACAACAATGAGCAGTTCTTC. Full variable domain (rest looked up from reference TRBV19 and TRBJ2-1): DGGITQSPKYLFRKEGQNVTLSCEQNLNHDAMYWYRQDPGQGLRLIYYSQIVNDFQKGDIAEGYSVSREKKESFPLTVTSAQKNPTAFYLCASSTEFYNNEQFFGPGTRLTVL.

In this sample, this clonotype turned up many times. The chain uses TRBV19 and TRBJ1-1; no definite D call. CDR3 length: 13 residues. Trimming stripped 6 bases from V and 0 bases from J, with 8 bases between. Germline-derived CDR1 and CDR2 are LNHDA and SQIVND (reference sequence). The CDR3 DNA is TGTGCCAGTAGGTTCCAGATGAACACTGAAGCTTTCTTT. Its protein is CASRFQMNTEAFF. Full variable domain (remainder filled in from reference TRBV19 and TRBJ1-1): DGGITQSPKYLFRKEGQNVTLSCEQNLNHDAMYWYRQDPGQGLRLIYYSQIVNDFQKGDIAEGYSVSREKKESFPLTVTSAQKNPTAFYLCASRFQMNTEAFFGQGTRLTVV.

The J gene is TRBJ1-1, the V gene TRBV12-3 or TRBV12-4; 7 bases fit TRBD1. The CDR3 extends over 13 amino acids. Trimming cost V 7 bases and J 5 bases; bases outside gene matches: 7. The CDR3 loop reads CASNPTGVTEAFF. CDR3 DNA sequence: TGTGCCAGCAACCCAACAGGGGTGACTGAAGCTTTCTTT.

The chain carries TRBV11-3 and TRBJ1-1; unclear D gene. Looked up from germline, CDR1 is SGHNT and CDR2 is YENEEA. Trimming took 5 bases from V and 1 from J, leaving 8 bases between them. This CDR3 contains 13 residues. This CDR3 reads CASSPRGNTEAFF. CDR3 coding DNA: TGTGCCAGCAGCCCTCGGGGGAACACTGAAGCTTTCTTT.

The V and J genes are TRBV14 and TRBJ2-4; D is unresolved. Germline V gene data show CDR1 as SGHDN and CDR2 as FVKESK. The CDR3 covers 15 residues. The V end was cut by 4 bases, the J end by 0 bases, with 10 bases between. The CDR3 DNA reads as TGTGCCAGCAGCCCCCACGAGACAGCCAAAAACATTCAGTACTTC. Protein: CASSPHETAKNIQYF. Full variable domain (rest looked up from reference TRBV14 and TRBJ2-4): EAGVTQFPSHSVIEKGQTVTLRCDPISGHDNLYWYRRVMGKEIKFLLHFVKESKQDESGMPNNRFLAERTGGTYSTLKVQPAELEDSGVYFCASSPHETAKNIQYFGAGTRLSVL.

The chain joins TRBV4-1 to TRBJ2-2; D is ambiguous. V shed 0 bases and J shed 0 bases, with 5 bases lying between them. In germline, CDR1 is MGHRA, CDR2 YSYEKL. This CDR3 has 15 residues. The CDR3 DNA sequence: TGCGCCAGCAGCCAAGAAAGTACGAACACCGGGGAGCTGTTTTTT. Amino acids: CASSQESTNTGELFF.

This clonotype was observed a handful of times. V is TRBV7-6 and J is TRBJ2-6, with D tentatively TRBD1 (5 bases). Germline CDR1 is SGHVS and CDR2 is FNYEAQ. V lost 5 bases, J lost 0 bases, and 8 bases lay in between. The CDR3 loop spans 15 amino acids. The CDR3 region is CASSADISGANVLTF. DNA for the CDR3: TGTGCCAGCAGCGCGGACATCTCTGGGGCCAACGTCCTGACTTTC.

CDR3 sequence (DNA): TGTGCCAGCAGCCAGAGACAGCTTTTCAATGGCTACACCTTC. Encoded protein: CASSQRQLFNGYTF. V usage is TRBV4-2 and J usage is TRBJ1-2; D possibly corresponds to TRBD1 (5 bases). Germline V gene data show CDR1 as LGHNA and CDR2 as YNFKEQ. Trimming pared 3 bases from V and 6 bases from J, leaving 14 bases between. The CDR3 contains 14 residues.

This clonotype was counted between two and nine times. The chain uses TRBV12-3 or TRBV12-4 and TRBJ1-2; D possibly corresponds to TRBD1 (5 bases). The CDR3 is 13 residues long. The ends were cut back, 0 bases at V and 4 bases at J, with 6 bases in the middle. The CDR3 bases are TGTGCCAGCAGTTTAGCGGGACTCTATGGCTACACCTTC. This gives the protein CASSLAGLYGYTF.

The chain links TRBV14 to TRBJ1-1, with D possibly TRBD1 on 6 matching bases. CDR3 length equals 15 residues. V gave up 4 bases and J gave up 1 base, with 13 bases separating them. CDR1 and CDR2 from the germline V gene are SGHDN and FVKESK. This CDR3 is CASSLQGNWNTEAFF. The DNA of the CDR3 is TGTGCCAGCAGCCTACAGGGAAACTGGAACACTGAAGCTTTCTTT.

V is TRBV14 and J is TRBJ1-2; 8 positions agree with TRBD1. The V gene's germline CDR1 is SGHDN and CDR2 FVKESK. The V gene end was trimmed by 3 bases and the J gene end by 5 bases; junction bases not matched to a gene: 8. The length of the CDR3 is 15 residues. The CDR3 DNA is TGTGCCAGCAGCCACCCCGGGACAGGCCTTTATGGCTACACCTTC. Residues: CASSHPGTGLYGYTF.

This clonotype was seen many times. J is TRBJ2-1 and V is TRBV12-3 or TRBV12-4, with 11 bases fitting TRBD2. V shed 3 bases, J shed 5 bases, and the junction held 3 bases outside the gene matches. The CDR3 spans 15 residues. Here the CDR3 reads CASSLIAGGNNEQFF. CDR3 in DNA: TGTGCCAGCAGTTTGATAGCGGGGGGGAACAATGAGCAGTTCTTC.

The gene calls are TRBV25-1 and TRBJ1-2; D is unclear. The ends were cut back, 2 bases at V and 4 bases at J, with 11 bases in the middle. Germline CDR1 and CDR2: MGHDK and SYGVNS. The CDR3 length is 14 residues. The CDR3 sequence is CASSEPGETYGYTF. The CDR3 nucleotides read TGTGCCAGCAGTGAACCGGGCGAGACCTATGGCTACACCTTC.

The V call is TRBV4-2, the J call TRBJ2-7; a weak D match, TRBD1 (6 bases). V was trimmed by 0 bases and J by 2 bases, leaving 14 bases between them. In germline, CDR1 is LGHNA, CDR2 YNFKEQ. This CDR3 is 16 amino acids long. The CDR3, as DNA: TGTGCCAGCAGCCAAGAAGCGACAGGACCGACCTACGAGCAGTACTTC. Protein: CASSQEATGPTYEQYF.

The genes are TRBV12-3 or TRBV12-4 and TRBJ1-1; D not resolved. The CDR3 length is 14 residues. The V end was cut by 5 bases, the J end by 2 bases, with 12 bases between. CDR3: CASSPSFYNTEAFF. The CDR3, as DNA: TGTGCCAGCAGTCCATCCTTCTATAACACTGAAGCTTTCTTT.

This chain uses TRBV15 with TRBJ1-5; 7 nucleotides agree with TRBD1. The CDR3 loop spans 16 amino acids. Per the germline V gene, CDR1 is LNHNV and CDR2 is YYDKDF (reference sequence). The V and J ends lost 0 bases and 4 bases, in that order; junction bases with no gene match: 6. CDR3: CATSRDGSGGNQPQHF. CDR3 sequence (DNA): TGTGCCACCAGCAGAGATGGTTCAGGGGGGAATCAGCCCCAGCATTTT.

This clonotype occurred a few times. The chain carries TRBV27 and TRBJ2-5; 8 bases agree with TRBD2. The CDR3 has 15 amino acids. V lost 1 base, J lost 1 base, and 2 bases stayed unmatched. The germline V gene has CDR1 MNHEY and CDR2 SMNVEV (reference sequence). The CDR3, as DNA: TGTGCCAGCAGTTTATTGAGCGGGGGCCAAGAGACCCAGTACTTC. It codes for CASSLLSGGQETQYF.